This is a list of T cell receptor beta chains from one sample in a study of Ad26.COV2.S vaccination and SARS-CoV-2 variants. The assay was immunoSEQ multiplex PCR, and TCRdb's table has in-frame clones only and misses some. The sample holds roughly 380,000 clones, roughly 84% seen once. The sample was peripheral blood, taken in a trial of Ad26.COV2.S vaccine versus placebo. These receptors were collected from a person aged 18-60 years who received the Ad26.COV2.S COVID-19 vaccine or a placebo. Each CDR3 is given with its conserved first and last residue. The order of the fields is CDR3 protein, CDR3 DNA, V gene, clone size, D gene, J gene. D genes are given only for firm matches. Not all rows give a size; the values are once, few, many and, for expanded clones, a class.

CDR3aa: CASSQGQESGTQYF
CDR3nt: TGCGCCAGCAGCCAGGGACAGGAGAGTGGGACCCAGTACTTC
v_gene: TRBV4-1
abundance: NA
d_gene: TRBD1
j_gene: TRBJ2-5

CDR3aa: CATSDSRLGPYEQYF
CDR3nt: TGTGCCACCAGTGATTCCCGTCTGGGACCCTACGAGCAGTACTTC
v_gene: TRBV24-1
abundance: NA
d_gene: NA
j_gene: TRBJ2-7

CDR3aa: CASSYTTGGGYTF
CDR3nt: TGTGCCAGCAGTTACACCACAGGGGGCGGCTACACCTTC
v_gene: TRBV6-5
abundance: NA
d_gene: TRBD1
j_gene: TRBJ1-2

CDR3aa: CASSLSWTGDNSPLHF
CDR3nt: TGCGCCAGCAGCTTGTCTTGGACAGGGGATAATTCACCCCTCCACTTT
v_gene: TRBV5-1
abundance: NA
d_gene: TRBD1
j_gene: TRBJ1-6

CDR3aa: CATRSGQISYEQYF
CDR3nt: TGTGCCACCCGGAGCGGGCAGATCTCCTACGAGCAGTACTTC
v_gene: TRBV28
abundance: NA
d_gene: NA
j_gene: TRBJ2-7

CDR3aa: CASSLGTNYGYTF
CDR3nt: TGTGCCAGCAGCTTGGGGACTAACTATGGCTACACCTTC
v_gene: TRBV5-6
abundance: NA
d_gene: NA
j_gene: TRBJ1-2

CDR3aa: CASSPRREVYEQYF
CDR3nt: TGTGCCAGCAGCCCCCGTCGAGAGGTCTACGAGCAGTACTTC
v_gene: TRBV16
abundance: NA
d_gene: NA
j_gene: TRBJ2-7

CDR3aa: CASSLRGTPKYQQYF
CDR3nt: TGTGCCAGCAGTTTAAGGGGGACCCCTAAATACCAGCAGTACTTC
v_gene: TRBV27
abundance: NA
d_gene: NA
j_gene: TRBJ2-7

CDR3aa: CASSLNRVDEQYF
CDR3nt: TGTGCCAGCAGTTTAAACAGGGTTGACGAGCAGTACTTC
v_gene: TRBV28
abundance: NA
d_gene: NA
j_gene: TRBJ2-7

CDR3aa: CAWRATANTEAFF
CDR3nt: TGTGCCTGGAGAGCGACAGCTAACACTGAAGCTTTCTTT
v_gene: TRBV30
abundance: NA
d_gene: NA
j_gene: TRBJ1-1

CDR3aa: CASSLGTGVYEQYF
CDR3nt: TGTGCCAGCAGCTTAGGGACAGGGGTCTACGAGCAGTACTTC
v_gene: TRBV7-9
abundance: NA
d_gene: TRBD1
j_gene: TRBJ2-7

CDR3aa: CASSWTSGTYEQYF
CDR3nt: TGTGCCAGCAGCTGGACTAGCGGTACCTACGAGCAGTACTTC
v_gene: TRBV3-1/TRBV3-2
abundance: NA
d_gene: TRBD2
j_gene: TRBJ2-7

CDR3aa: CASTLTGDYGYTF
CDR3nt: TGTGCCAGCACCCTTACAGGGGACTATGGCTACACCTTC
v_gene: TRBV9
abundance: NA
d_gene: TRBD1
j_gene: TRBJ1-2

CDR3aa: CATSDPGQGHNSPLHF
CDR3nt: TGTGCCACCAGTGATCCTGGACAGGGTCATAATTCACCCCTCCACTTT
v_gene: TRBV24-1
abundance: NA
d_gene: TRBD1
j_gene: TRBJ1-6

CDR3aa: CASSDPKGPGGVGYTF
CDR3nt: TGTGCCAGCAGTGACCCCAAGGGACCAGGAGGGGTTGGCTACACCTTC
v_gene: TRBV2
abundance: NA
d_gene: NA
j_gene: TRBJ1-2

CDR3aa: CASSLASGEETQYF
CDR3nt: TGCGCCAGCAGCTTGGCTAGCGGGGAAGAGACCCAGTACTTC
v_gene: TRBV5-1
abundance: NA
d_gene: TRBD2
j_gene: TRBJ2-5

CDR3aa: CASSAGTGETQPQHF
CDR3nt: TGTGCCAGCAGCGCGGGAACAGGGGAGACTCAGCCCCAGCATTTT
v_gene: TRBV28
abundance: few
d_gene: TRBD1
j_gene: TRBJ1-5